This T cell receptor (beta chain) comes out of a study of blood T cell repertoires in COVID-19. Measured with immunoSEQ multiplex PCR; TCRdb has only the in-frame clones, and not every one. The sample carries some 310,000 clones, around 90% recorded once. CDR3 length equals 15 residues. Germline CDR1 reads KGHSH; CDR2 reads LQKENI. V was trimmed by 4 bases and J by 5 bases, leaving 12 bases between them. The receptor's source is a man aged 45-65 years with active or convalescent COVID-19. Sequencing was carried out using peripheral blood. V gene TRBV18 combines with J gene TRBJ1-6, with D tentatively TRBD1 (6 bases). The DNA for the CDR3 is TGTGCCAGCTCACTCCGGACAGCCGATAATTCACCCCTCCACTTT. Residues: CASSLRTADNSPLHF.